What follows are 18 T cell receptor beta chains derived from one specimen sequenced in a study of T cells in Graves' hyperthyroidism and ophthalmopathy. RNA transcripts served as the template for amplifying TCR beta CDR3 regions. HTBI primers were used for first-round RT-PCR of the TCR CDR3. One entry per CDR3 protein, called by TCRdb with MiXCR from the multiplex PCR reads. The data contain approximately 640,000 distinct CDR3 sequences, roughly 15% of them singletons. Sequenced sample: blood. Every receptor here comes from a woman aged 25 to 39 with Graves' hyperthyroidism.

Only one count was recorded for this clonotype. Compared with germline, one end of the junction differs, possibly owing to a read error. The J gene is TRBJ2-7, the V gene TRBV7-2; 10 nucleotides align to TRBD2. CDR3 size: 18 residues. Germline V gene data show CDR1 as SGHTA and CDR2 as FQGNSA. CDR3: CASSHKSVAGGFSYEQYF. Here the CDR3 DNA reads TGCGCCAGCAGCCATAAGTCAGTAGCGGGAGGTTTCTCCTACGAGCAGTACTTC.

The chain is built from TRBV3-1 and TRBJ2-4; no clear D gene. The germline V gene encodes CDR1 LGHDT and CDR2 YNNKEL (reference sequence). Between the trimmed V and J ends, which lost 1 base and 0 bases, there was a span of 13 bases. The CDR3 has 17 residues. For the CDR3, the DNA is TGTGCCAGCAGCCAAGTCTACAGTACCCTAGCCAAAAACATTCAGTACTTC. It yields the protein CASSQVYSTLAKNIQYF.

Ten or more counts support this clonotype. This chain joins TRBV7-2 and TRBJ2-7; the D is unclear. CDR1 and CDR2 (germline): SGHTA, FQGNSA. CDR3 length equals 14 residues. V was clipped by 0 bases and J by 3 bases, with 9 bases between them. The CDR3: CASSLALDNYEQYF. CDR3 DNA sequence: TGTGCCAGCAGCTTAGCCCTAGATAACTACGAGCAGTACTTC.

This clonotype was recorded many times. V and J are TRBV2 and TRBJ2-1, with TRBD2 as a possible D gene (6 bases). Germline loops: CDR1 SNHLY, CDR2 FYNNEI. CDR3 size: 14 residues. Trimming took 7 bases from V and 8 from J, leaving 18 bases between them. The chain's CDR3 is CASKVETSVYEQFF. CDR3 coding DNA: TGTGCCAGCAAGGTAGAGACTAGTGTTTATGAGCAGTTCTTC.

The V gene is TRBV4-1, the J gene TRBJ2-1; D unclear. In germline, CDR1 is MGHRA, CDR2 YSYEKL. This CDR3 comprises 14 residues. V was cut by 3 bases and J by 12 bases, with 18 bases left in between. CDR3 loop: CASSHLGFADWQFF. CDR3 nucleotides: TGCGCCAGCAGCCATCTAGGGTTCGCGGATTGGCAGTTCTTC.

This clonotype was detected ten times or more. V is TRBV11-1 and J is TRBJ2-5, with 7 bases aligning to TRBD1. After removal of 5 bases from V and 2 bases from J, the junction contained 11 bases not matched to a gene. There are 16 residues in the CDR3. CDR1 and CDR2 (germline): SGHAT, FQDESV (reference sequence). The CDR3 DNA follows: TGTGCCAGCAGCGTCACCCCGAGGGGGCGACAAGAGACCCAGTACTTC. Its protein is CASSVTPRGRQETQYF.

The genes are TRBV7-8 and TRBJ1-2, with 7 bases matching TRBD1. The CDR3 covers 15 residues. V lost 5 bases to trimming and J lost 6 bases; unmatched junction nucleotides: 12. The germline gives CDR1 SGHVS, CDR2 FQNEAQ. DNA of the CDR3: TGTGCCAGCAGCCCGATTTTGACAGGGAGAGATGGCTACACCTTC. This encodes CASSPILTGRDGYTF. The complete variable domain, with remaining parts taken from reference TRBV7-8 and TRBJ1-2, reads GAGVSQSPRYKVAKRGQDVALRCDPISGHVSLFWYQQALGQGPEFLTYFQNEAQLDKSGLPSDRFFAERPEGSVSTLKIQRTQQEDSAVYLCASSPILTGRDGYTFGSGTRLTVV.

This clonotype was seen ten or more times. The chain carries TRBV6-1 and TRBJ2-5, with D tentatively TRBD2 (5 bases). Germline values: CDR1 MNHNS, CDR2 SASEGT. The CDR3 totals 14 residues. V was cut by 6 bases and J by 5 bases, with 16 bases left in between. CDR3 coding DNA: TGTGCCAGCAGCCAGGCCGGGGTTGGGGAGACCCAGTACTTC. It encodes CASSQAGVGETQYF.

This clonotype was counted only a few times. The rearrangement uses TRBV6-1 and TRBJ2-7, with D possibly being TRBD1 (5 bases). There are 15 residues in the CDR3. Trimming took off 1 base at V and 2 bases at J, with 12 bases between the two ends. The germline V gene encodes CDR1 MNHNS and CDR2 SASEGT. The CDR3 nucleotides are TGTGCCAGCAGTGAAGAGTCCGGACACACCTACGAGCAGTACTTC. It encodes CASSEESGHTYEQYF.

This rearrangement joins TRBV5-1 to TRBJ1-4, with 8 bases aligning to TRBD1. From germline, CDR1 is SGHRS and CDR2 YFSETQ. CDR3 size: 16 residues. V was pared by 0 bases and J by 4 bases, with 5 bases of the junction left unmatched. The CDR3 coding sequence is TGCGCCAGCAGCTTGGGAAGGGGACAGGATAATGAAAAACTGTTTTTT. Encoded protein: CASSLGRGQDNEKLFF. Complete variable domain (other parts from reference TRBV5-1 and TRBJ1-4): KAGVTQTPRYLIKTRGQQVTLSCSPISGHRSVSWYQQTPGQGLQFLFEYFSETQRNKGNFPGRFSGRQFSNSRSEMNVSTLELGDSALYLCASSLGRGQDNEKLFFGSGTQLSVL.

At least ten counts were recorded for this clonotype. This chain connects TRBV24-1 to TRBJ2-5, with D perhaps matching TRBD1 or TRBD2 (5 bases each). This CDR3 has 15 residues. Trimming removed 2 bases from V and 4 bases from J, with 13 bases in between. Germline values: CDR1 KGHDR, CDR2 SFDVKD. CDR3 sequence reads: CATSDYRGGGETQYF. The DNA for the CDR3 is TGTGCCACCAGTGATTACCGGGGTGGGGGAGAGACCCAGTACTTC.

This clonotype came up a few times. The rearrangement uses TRBV5-6 and TRBJ2-1, with D perhaps TRBD2 (5 bases). The CDR3 totals 13 residues. CDR1 is SGHDT, CDR2 YYEEEE, per germline. Trimming took 7 bases from V and 8 from J, leaving 16 bases between them. CDR3 amino acids: CASLPPGLDEQFF. CDR3 DNA sequence: TGTGCCAGCCTGCCCCCGGGATTGGATGAGCAGTTCTTC.

This clonotype turned up a few times. Here the CDR3 reads CASSARHRGFEKLFF. CDR3 DNA sequence: TGTGCCAGCAGCGCCCGACATCGGGGATTTGAAAAACTGTTTTTT. The chain links TRBV7-8 to TRBJ1-4, with no clear D. Germline V gives CDR1 SGHVS, CDR2 FQNEAQ. The length of the CDR3 is 15 residues. Trimming pared 5 bases from V and 7 bases from J, leaving 17 bases between. Full variable domain (outside the CDR3, taken from reference TRBV7-8 and TRBJ1-4): GAGVSQSPRYKVAKRGQDVALRCDPISGHVSLFWYQQALGQGPEFLTYFQNEAQLDKSGLPSDRFFAERPEGSVSTLKIQRTQQEDSAVYLCASSARHRGFEKLFFGSGTQLSVL.

This clonotype was recorded at least ten times. The chain joins TRBV30 to TRBJ2-1; TRBD2 matches at 9 bases. This CDR3 contains 14 residues. With 5 bases clipped from V and 0 bases from J, the junction kept 2 bases outside the gene matches. Germline values: CDR1 GTSNPN, CDR2 SVGIG (reference sequence). The CDR3 sequence is CAWGSGSSYNEQFF. The CDR3 region has the DNA TGTGCCTGGGGTAGCGGGAGCTCCTACAATGAGCAGTTCTTC.

This clonotype has a handful of counts. V gene TRBV7-3 combines with J gene TRBJ2-2; 11 nucleotides agree with TRBD2. The CDR3 is 15 residues long. The V gene's germline CDR1 is SGHTA and CDR2 FQGTGA. J was trimmed by 7 bases and V by 5 bases; bases with no gene match: 6. The chain's CDR3 is CASSVTSGIGGELFF. The CDR3 DNA reads TGTGCCAGCAGCGTGACTAGCGGGATTGGCGGGGAGCTGTTTTTT. Looking up the rest from reference TRBV7-3 and TRBJ2-2 gives the full variable domain: GAGVSQTPSNKVTEKGKYVELRCDPISGHTALYWYRQSLGQGPEFLIYFQGTGAADDSGLPNDRFFAVRPEGSVSTLKIQRTERGDSAVYLCASSVTSGIGGELFFGEGSRLTVL.

The chain is built from TRBV3-1 and TRBJ1-5; unclear D gene. The V gene's germline CDR1 is LGHDT and CDR2 YNNKEL (reference sequence). V lost 1 base, J lost 1 base, and 5 bases lay in between. This CDR3 has 14 residues. The CDR3 here is CASSQARSNQPQHF. CDR3 DNA sequence: TGTGCCAGCAGCCAAGCTAGGAGCAATCAGCCCCAGCATTTT.

This clonotype was recorded a few times. The V call is TRBV20-1, the J call TRBJ2-1, with 9 positions matching TRBD2. Per germline, CDR1 DFQATT and CDR2 SNEGSKA (reference sequence). This CDR3 has 16 amino acids. CDR3 DNA: TGCAGCTGTCACTTTTTCTCGGCGGGAGGGCAGAATGAGCAGTTCTTC. Residues: CSCHFFSAGGQNEQFF.

This clonotype occurred many times. The rearrangement links TRBV27 to TRBJ2-7; D unresolved. This CDR3 has 10 residues. V was clipped by 7 bases and J by 6 bases, with 7 bases between them. Germline CDR1 is MNHEY and CDR2 is SMNVEV (reference sequence). The CDR3 here is CASTPPEQYF. CDR3 coding DNA: TGTGCCAGCACCCCCCCCGAGCAGTACTTC.